This T cell receptor beta chain came from a study of T cells in Graves' hyperthyroidism and ophthalmopathy. Study information: At initial diagnosis, before any treatment had begun, peripheral blood was obtained.

At least ten counts were recorded for this clonotype. The CDR3 regions of TCR beta were amplified from RNA transcripts. HTBI primers were employed in a first-round RT-PCR of the TCR CDR3. TCRdb reprocessed the multiplex PCR reads with MiXCR, giving one entry per CDR3 protein. Of about 600,000 distinct CDR3 sequences in the sample, more than 15% are singletons; the top ten hold roughly 3%. CDR1 and CDR2 from the germline V gene are SGHRS and YFSETQ. Trimming left V 0 bases short and J 5 bases short, with 11 bases between. This CDR3 has 14 residues. Uncontrolled infection, other autoimmune disease, pregnancy and lactation each barred patients from inclusion. Clinical symptoms, serum thyroxine and TRAb, thyroid ultrasound and orbital computed tomography together formed the diagnostic basis.

The clonotype originates from a woman between 35 and 50 years old with Graves' ophthalmopathy. The specimen sequenced was blood. The gene calls are TRBV5-1 and TRBJ1-1; D unresolved. CDR3 DNA: TGCGCCAGCAGCTTGGAATTCATGGATACTGAAGCTTTCTTT. This encodes CASSLEFMDTEAFF.